These 28 T cell receptor beta chains came from one sample sequenced in a study of blood T cell repertoires in COVID-19. Data came from immunoSEQ multiplex PCR; TCRdb stores just in-frame clones and leaves some out. The table shows 650,000 to 800,000 clones, with about nine tenths occurring only once. Sequences were obtained from peripheral blood. The source is a woman under 30 with acute or convalescent COVID-19.

J is TRBJ1-1 and V is TRBV7-3; 8 bases map to TRBD1. This CDR3 is 14 amino acids long. Germline V gives CDR1 SGHTA, CDR2 FQGTGA. V dropped 5 bases and J dropped 4; count of bases not matched to a gene: 6. CDR3: CASSPTGVATEAFF. The CDR3 DNA reads TGTGCCAGCAGCCCGACAGGGGTGGCCACTGAAGCTTTCTTT.

The rearrangement links TRBV7-8 to TRBJ1-2; D might be TRBD1 (5 bases). Per the germline V gene, CDR1 is SGHVS and CDR2 is FQNEAQ. The CDR3 has 12 residues. V was cut by 7 bases and J by 7 bases, with 13 bases left in between. The CDR3 spells CASTRGAGGYTF. CDR3 nucleotides: TGTGCCAGCACCCGGGGCGCCGGTGGCTACACCTTC. Combining the CDR3 with reference TRBV7-8 and TRBJ1-2 gives the whole variable domain GAGVSQSPRYKVAKRGQDVALRCDPISGHVSLFWYQQALGQGPEFLTYFQNEAQLDKSGLPSDRFFAERPEGSVSTLKIQRTQQEDSAVYLCASTRGAGGYTFGSGTRLTVV.

The DNA of the CDR3 is TGTGCCAGTAGTAGCACAGGGGGGGTCGCTAACTATGGCTACACCTTC. Residues: CASSSTGGVANYGYTF. The chain couples TRBV19 to TRBJ1-2; TRBD1 matches at 8 bases. Germline V gene lookup returns CDR1 LNHDA and CDR2 SQIVND (reference sequence). V lost 4 bases, J lost 0 bases, and 7 bases stayed unmatched. The CDR3 runs to 16 residues.

The rearrangement joins TRBV19 to TRBJ2-6, with D perhaps matching TRBD1 (5 bases). V was pared by 3 bases and J by 0 bases, with 21 bases between. This CDR3 comprises 20 residues. Looked up from germline, CDR1 is LNHDA and CDR2 is SQIVND (reference sequence). CDR3 sequence: CASSIRQGRITGSGANVLTF. The CDR3 nucleotides are TGTGCCAGTAGTATCAGGCAGGGAAGGATAACGGGCTCTGGGGCCAACGTCCTGACTTTC.

On this clone itself: This same CDR3 is encoded by further DNA sequences in the sample. The rearrangement links TRBV12-3 or TRBV12-4 to TRBJ1-2, with 9 bases aligning to TRBD1. The CDR3 spans 13 residues. V lost 6 bases, J lost 8 bases, and 7 bases stayed unmatched. The CDR3: CASSPTGGYGYTF. CDR3 nucleotide sequence: TGTGCCAGCAGCCCAACAGGGGGCTACGGCTACACCTTC.

The chain recombines TRBV7-2 with TRBJ2-1; tentative D call: TRBD2 (5 bases). The germline gives CDR1 SGHTA, CDR2 FQGNSA. This CDR3 region has 15 residues. Trimming cost V 5 bases and J 8 bases, with 19 bases left between them. The CDR3 loop reads CASSPGPSSPHEQFF. The CDR3 DNA is TGTGCCAGCAGCCCGGGTCCTAGCTCCCCCCATGAGCAGTTCTTC.

The chain links TRBV5-5 to TRBJ1-5; the match to TRBD1 covers 7 bases. Germline V lookup: CDR1 SGHKS, CDR2 YYEKEE (reference sequence). V trimming: 3 bases; J trimming: 2 bases; junction bases outside the gene matches: 2. The CDR3 length is 14 residues. This CDR3 is CASSSDRGNQPQHF. CDR3 nucleotides: TGTGCCAGCAGCTCAGACAGGGGCAATCAGCCCCAGCATTTT.

About this clone itself: Here the CDR3 omits its conserved ending phenylalanine or tryptophan, so a read error is the likely source. V is TRBV18 and J is TRBJ1-5; 7 positions match TRBD1. CDR1 KGHSH and CDR2 LQKENI come from the germline V gene. The CDR3 contains 13 residues. J gave up 4 bases and V 4 bases, and 1 base lay outside the gene matches. The CDR3 DNA is TGTGCCAGCTCACGGGACAGAAATCAGCCCCAGCATTTG. This translates into CASSRDRNQPQHL.

This chain uses TRBV30 with TRBJ1-1, with TRBD1 matching over 7 bases. Per the germline V gene, CDR1 is GTSNPN and CDR2 is SVGIG (reference sequence). The V gene end was trimmed by 2 bases and the J gene end by 5 bases; junction bases not matched to a gene: 14. The CDR3 sequence is 16 residues long. The CDR3 is CAWSPQRGRNGTEAFF. CDR3 DNA sequence: TGTGCCTGGAGTCCCCAGAGGGGGCGAAATGGGACTGAAGCTTTCTTT.

On this clone itself: In the same sample, other DNA sequences code for this CDR3. J is TRBJ2-7 and V is TRBV18, with D possibly being TRBD1 (6 bases). Trimming stripped 3 bases from V and 3 bases from J, with 9 bases between. The germline gives CDR1 KGHSH, CDR2 LQKENI. This CDR3 is 13 amino acids long. The CDR3 sequence is CASSPGQNYEQYF. The CDR3, as DNA: TGTGCCAGCTCACCCGGACAGAACTACGAGCAGTACTTC.

V usage is TRBV24-1 and J usage is TRBJ1-1; 7 bases are a match to TRBD1. The V gene end was trimmed by 4 bases and the J gene end by 7 bases; junction bases not matched to a gene: 2. From germline, CDR1 is KGHDR and CDR2 SFDVKD. This CDR3 spans 12 amino acids. The CDR3 DNA reads TGTGCCACCAGTGACGGGACAGTTGAAGCTTTCTTT. As protein: CATSDGTVEAFF.

The chain has TRBV6-5 and TRBJ1-4; 12 bases line up with TRBD1. J was trimmed by 8 bases and V by 10 bases; bases with no gene match: 8. The germline V gene encodes CDR1 MNHEY and CDR2 SVGAGI. The CDR3 has 14 amino acids. CDR3 DNA sequence: TGTGCCACCCCGACCGGGACAGGGGGCGAAAAACTGTTTTTT. It codes for CATPTGTGGEKLFF.

V is TRBV10-3 and J is TRBJ1-1; D unresolved. Germline V gives CDR1 ENHRY, CDR2 SYGVKD. CDR3 length: 13 amino acids. With 3 bases removed from V and 5 bases from J, the gap between germline ends came to 10 bases. CDR3 sequence (DNA): TGTGCCATCAGTGACAGCCCGGGGACTGAAGCTTTCTTT. The encoded protein is CAISDSPGTEAFF.

The CDR3 sequence: CASKDSGGYANYGYTF. Written as DNA, the CDR3 is TGTGCCAGCAAAGACTCCGGGGGGTACGCTAACTATGGCTACACCTTC. This chain connects TRBV3-1 (or the pseudogene TRBV3-2) to TRBJ1-2, with D perhaps TRBD1 (5 bases). The CDR3 runs to 16 residues. Germline CDR1 LGHDT, CDR2 YNNKEL (reference sequence). V was cut by 7 bases and J by 0 bases, with 18 bases left in between.

The chain joins TRBV12-3 or TRBV12-4 to TRBJ1-1, with no clear D. The CDR3 has 13 amino acids. V was shortened by 2 bases and J by 3 bases, with 7 bases between the two germline ends. The CDR3 is CASSLRRDTEAFF. CDR3 nucleotide sequence: TGTGCCAGCAGTTTAAGGCGGGACACTGAAGCTTTCTTT.

The chain combines TRBV6-5 with TRBJ2-1; TRBD1 agrees at 7 bases. Germline lookup yields CDR1 MNHEY and CDR2 SVGAGI. Unmatched junction bases numbered 7, after V lost 6 bases and J lost 5 bases. This CDR3 spans 14 amino acids. Here the CDR3 DNA reads TGTGCCAGCAGGGACTGGGACAGCAACAATGAGCAGTTCTTC. This encodes CASRDWDSNNEQFF.

In nucleotides, the CDR3 is TGTGCAAGTGCGGGGACAGGCCCTCTCCGGGGGGAATCTCCCCTCCACTTT. It specifies CASAGTGPLRGESPLHF. The chain recombines TRBV28 with TRBJ1-6, with 8 nucleotides matching TRBD1. CDR3 length: 17 amino acids. CDR1 is MDHEN and CDR2 is SYDVKM in the germline V gene. Using reference TRBV28 and TRBJ1-6 for the parts outside the CDR3, the full variable domain is DVKVTQSSRYLVKRTGEKVFLECVQDMDHENMFWYRQDPGLGLRLIYFSYDVKMKEKGDIPEGYSVSREKKERFSLILESASTNQTSMYLCASAGTGPLRGESPLHFGNGTRLTVT.

This chain uses TRBV7-9 with TRBJ2-2; perhaps TRBD2 as D (5 bases). Looked up from germline, CDR1 is SEHNR and CDR2 is FQNEAQ (reference sequence). The CDR3 covers 13 residues. V lost 10 bases, J lost 3 bases, and 12 bases lay in between. The CDR3 here is CATPAGDTGELFF. The CDR3 region has the DNA TGTGCCACCCCGGCCGGGGACACCGGGGAGCTGTTTTTT. Full variable domain (outside the CDR3, taken from reference TRBV7-9 and TRBJ2-2): DTGVSQNPRHKITKRGQNVTFRCDPISEHNRLYWYRQTLGQGPEFLTYFQNEAQLEKSRLLSDRFSAERPKGSFSTLEIQRTEQGDSAMYLCATPAGDTGELFFGEGSRLTVL.

The V call is TRBV19, the J call TRBJ1-1; D is possibly TRBD1 (5 bases). Trimming removed 7 bases at V and 7 bases at J, with 13 bases between. The CDR3 is 12 residues long. Germline-derived CDR1 and CDR2 are LNHDA and SQIVND (reference sequence). The CDR3 sequence: CASTERGGEAFF. CDR3 coding DNA: TGTGCCAGTACTGAAAGGGGCGGTGAAGCTTTCTTT.

This chain links TRBV10-3 with TRBJ1-2, with a weak D call TRBD1 (5 bases). V lost 8 bases and J 7 bases, leaving 17 bases between the germline ends. The length of the CDR3 is 13 residues. Per the germline V gene, CDR1 is ENHRY and CDR2 is SYGVKD. The CDR3 sequence is CAIGALGYFGYTF. The CDR3 region has the DNA TGTGCCATCGGGGCCCTGGGTTACTTTGGCTACACCTTC.

The chain uses TRBV10-3 and TRBJ2-1, with D perhaps TRBD2 (6 bases). The CDR3 contains 14 residues. Trimming took off 4 bases at V and 0 bases at J, with 7 bases between the two ends. Germline-derived CDR1 and CDR2 are ENHRY and SYGVKD. The CDR3 DNA reads as TGTGCCATCAGTGCCGGGAGCTCCTACAATGAGCAGTTCTTC. Translation: CAISAGSSYNEQFF.

This clone has only one observation. The V and J genes are TRBV5-5 and TRBJ2-7; a possible D gene is TRBD1 (7 bases). Trimming stripped 4 bases from V and 2 bases from J, with 16 bases between. The CDR3 length is 15 residues. Germline CDR1 and CDR2: SGHKS and YYEKEE (reference sequence). Here the CDR3 DNA reads TGTGCCAGCAGCCAGCGCGGGACAGCAGCCTACGAGCAGTACTTC. This encodes CASSQRGTAAYEQYF.

The V and J genes are TRBV19 and TRBJ1-1; D perhaps matches TRBD1 (6 bases). CDR1 is LNHDA and CDR2 is SQIVND in the germline V gene (reference sequence). This CDR3 comprises 14 residues. V was clipped by 7 bases and J by 10 bases, with 22 bases between them. The CDR3 DNA sequence: TGTGCCAGTACCATGGGGGGGCGCGGTTCTCTAGCTTTCTTT. As protein: CASTMGGRGSLAFF.

The J gene is TRBJ2-2, the V gene TRBV6-4; possible D gene TRBD1, 5 bases. This CDR3 region has 14 residues. V was pared by 6 bases and J by 3 bases, with 11 bases between. Germline V gene lookup returns CDR1 MRHNA and CDR2 SNTAGT. The CDR3 region is CASRRGSDTGELFF. The DNA of the CDR3 is TGTGCCAGCAGAAGGGGTTCGGACACCGGGGAGCTGTTTTTT.

The rearrangement links TRBV10-3 to TRBJ1-1; D is perhaps TRBD1 (5 bases). Trimming pared 8 bases from V and 5 bases from J, leaving 18 bases between. CDR1 ENHRY and CDR2 SYGVKD come from the germline V gene. The CDR3 is 14 residues long. CDR3 sequence reads: CAIALWGGVTEAFF. Written as DNA, the CDR3 is TGTGCCATCGCCTTGTGGGGGGGTGTGACTGAAGCTTTCTTT.

The rearrangement uses TRBV7-2 and TRBJ1-2; D not certain. This CDR3 is 13 amino acids long. CDR1 is SGHTA and CDR2 is FQGNSA in the germline V gene. Trimming took off 1 base at V and 6 bases at J, with 9 bases between the two ends. CDR3 residues: CASSLVSGDGYTF. The CDR3 DNA reads TGTGCCAGCAGCTTAGTGTCCGGGGATGGCTACACCTTC.

V gene TRBV9 combines with J gene TRBJ1-2; 7 bases match TRBD1. This CDR3 has 15 residues. Germline-derived CDR1 and CDR2 are SGDLS and YYNGEE. Trimming at V came to 2 bases and at J to 2 bases, leaving 6 bases not matched to a gene. The CDR3 DNA sequence: TGTGCCAGCAGCGTTCGACAGGGTCCCAACTATGGCTACACCTTC. Residues: CASSVRQGPNYGYTF. Based on the CDR3 plus reference TRBV9 and TRBJ1-2, the full variable domain is DSGVTQTPKHLITATGQRVTLRCSPRSGDLSVYWYQQSLDQGLQFLIQYYNGEERAKGNILERFSAQQFPDLHSELNLSSLELGDSALYFCASSVRQGPNYGYTFGSGTRLTVV.

This chain joins TRBV5-1 and TRBJ2-5; 7 bases are a match to TRBD2. Germline V gives CDR1 SGHRS, CDR2 YFSETQ. This CDR3 spans 15 amino acids. V lost 0 bases to trimming and J lost 2 bases; unmatched junction nucleotides: 4. The CDR3 region is CASSLGLAVQETQYF. The CDR3 nucleotides read TGCGCCAGCAGCTTGGGGCTAGCGGTGCAAGAGACCCAGTACTTC.